This T cell receptor (beta chain) was found in a study of preoperative IRX-2 immunotherapy in early breast cancer. Assay: immunoSEQ multiplex PCR; the TCRdb copy retains only in-frame clones and omits some. The sample has tens of thousands of clones, about 81% seen once; the top ten hold roughly 1.4%. Trimming took 11 bases from V and 4 from J, leaving 17 bases between them. The CDR3 sequence is 13 residues long. Germline-derived CDR1 and CDR2 are MNHGY and SAAAGT. The treatment: preoperative locoregional IRX-2 cytokine immunotherapy. Preoperative locoregional IRX-2 cytokine immunotherapy was tested in the phase Ib source study.

This sequence was found in a human donor with breast cancer. The chain couples TRBV6-8 to TRBJ1-1; D not certain. This sample comprised lymph node tissue, obtained after IRX-2 immunotherapy. CDR3 in DNA: TGTGCCGATGGCCCGGTAGTCTCCACTGAAGCTTTCTTT. Protein sequence: CADGPVVSTEAFF.